This T cell receptor beta chain emerged from a study of OX40 agonist ivuxolimab in advanced cancers. Trimming removed 2 bases from V and 9 bases from J; junction bases left unmatched: 3. Germline loops: CDR1 KGHSH, CDR2 LQKENI. CDR3 size: 14 residues. Sequenced by immunoSEQ multiplex PCR; TCRdb stores in-frame clones only, minus some. The table has some 100,000 clones, 90% seen once; the top ten hold approximately 0.31%. The TCR comes from an adult with an advanced solid tumor such as melanoma, head and neck, liver or kidney cancer. Sequenced here: CD4+ or CD8+ T cells sorted from blood, sampled in a trial of the OX40 agonist ivuxolimab. The chain links TRBV18 to TRBJ1-5; 11 bases fit TRBD1. The CDR3 sequence: CASSPGTGGRPQHF. The CDR3, as DNA: TGTGCCAGCTCACCAGGGACAGGGGGTCGGCCCCAGCATTTT.